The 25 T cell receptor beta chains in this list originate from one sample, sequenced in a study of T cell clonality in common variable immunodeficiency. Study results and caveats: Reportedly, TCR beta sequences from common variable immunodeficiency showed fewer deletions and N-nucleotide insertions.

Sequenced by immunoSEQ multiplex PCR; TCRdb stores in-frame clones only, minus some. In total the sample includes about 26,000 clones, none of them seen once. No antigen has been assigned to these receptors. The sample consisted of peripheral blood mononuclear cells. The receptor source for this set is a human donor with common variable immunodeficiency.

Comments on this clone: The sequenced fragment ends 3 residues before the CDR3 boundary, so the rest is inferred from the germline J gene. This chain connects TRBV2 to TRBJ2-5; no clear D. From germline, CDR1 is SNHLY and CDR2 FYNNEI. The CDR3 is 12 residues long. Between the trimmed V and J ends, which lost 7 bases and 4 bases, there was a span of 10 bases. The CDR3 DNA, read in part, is TGTGCCAGCACCTTAGTCGGAGAGACC. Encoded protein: CASTLVGET. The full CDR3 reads CASTLVGETQYF.

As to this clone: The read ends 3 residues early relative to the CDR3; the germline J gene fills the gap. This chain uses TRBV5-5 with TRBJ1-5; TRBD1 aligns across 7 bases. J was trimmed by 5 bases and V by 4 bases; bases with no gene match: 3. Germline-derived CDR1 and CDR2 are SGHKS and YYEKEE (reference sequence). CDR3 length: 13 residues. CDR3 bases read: TGTGCCAGCAGCGGGACAGCCGATCAGCCC. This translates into CASSGTADQP. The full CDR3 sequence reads CASSGTADQPQHF.

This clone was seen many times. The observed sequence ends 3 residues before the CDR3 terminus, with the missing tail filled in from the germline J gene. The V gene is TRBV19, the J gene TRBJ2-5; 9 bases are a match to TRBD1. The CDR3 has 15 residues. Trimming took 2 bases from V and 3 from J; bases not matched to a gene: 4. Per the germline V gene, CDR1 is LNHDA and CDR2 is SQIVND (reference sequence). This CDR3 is CASSITGQGEETQYF. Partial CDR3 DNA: TGTGCCAGTAGTATAACGGGACAGGGTGAAGAGACC.

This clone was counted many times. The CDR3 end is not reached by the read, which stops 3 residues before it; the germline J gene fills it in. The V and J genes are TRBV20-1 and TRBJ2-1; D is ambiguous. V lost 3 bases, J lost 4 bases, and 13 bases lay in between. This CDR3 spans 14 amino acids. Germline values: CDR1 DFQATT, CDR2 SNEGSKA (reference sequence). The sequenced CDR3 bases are TGCAGTGCTAGGACCCTAGGCCGGTACAATGAG. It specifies CSARTLGRYNE. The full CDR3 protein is CSARTLGRYNEQFF.

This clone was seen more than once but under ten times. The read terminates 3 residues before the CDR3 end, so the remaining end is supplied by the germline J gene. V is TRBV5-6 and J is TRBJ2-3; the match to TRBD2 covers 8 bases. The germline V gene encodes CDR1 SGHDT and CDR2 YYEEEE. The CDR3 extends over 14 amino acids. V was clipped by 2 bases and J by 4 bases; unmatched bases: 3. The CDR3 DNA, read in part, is TGTGCCAGCAGCTTTGGACTAGCTTCAGATACG. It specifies CASSFGLASDT. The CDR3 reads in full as CASSFGLASDTQYF.

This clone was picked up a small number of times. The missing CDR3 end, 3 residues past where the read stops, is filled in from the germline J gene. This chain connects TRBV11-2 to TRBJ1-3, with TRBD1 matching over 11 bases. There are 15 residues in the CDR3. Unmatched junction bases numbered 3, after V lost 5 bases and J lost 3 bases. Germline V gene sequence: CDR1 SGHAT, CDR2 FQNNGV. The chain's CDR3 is CASSMGQGVGNTIYF. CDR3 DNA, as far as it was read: TGTGCCAGCAGCATGGGACAGGGGGTTGGAAACACC.

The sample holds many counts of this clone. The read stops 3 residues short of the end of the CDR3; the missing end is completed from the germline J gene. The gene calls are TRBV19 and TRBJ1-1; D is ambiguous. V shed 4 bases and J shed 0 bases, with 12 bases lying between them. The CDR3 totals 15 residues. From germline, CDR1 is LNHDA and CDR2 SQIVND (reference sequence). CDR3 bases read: TGTGCCAGTAGTAGTGTCGGGTATCTGAACACTGAA. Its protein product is CASSSVGYLNTE. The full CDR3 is CASSSVGYLNTEAFF.

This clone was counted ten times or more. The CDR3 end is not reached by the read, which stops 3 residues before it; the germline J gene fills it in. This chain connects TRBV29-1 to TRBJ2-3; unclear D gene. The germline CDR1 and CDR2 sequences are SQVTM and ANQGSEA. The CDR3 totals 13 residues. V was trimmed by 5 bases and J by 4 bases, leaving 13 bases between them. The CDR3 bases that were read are TGCAGCGTTCCTTCAGGAACTTCAGATACG. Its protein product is CSVPSGTSDT. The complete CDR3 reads CSVPSGTSDTQYF.

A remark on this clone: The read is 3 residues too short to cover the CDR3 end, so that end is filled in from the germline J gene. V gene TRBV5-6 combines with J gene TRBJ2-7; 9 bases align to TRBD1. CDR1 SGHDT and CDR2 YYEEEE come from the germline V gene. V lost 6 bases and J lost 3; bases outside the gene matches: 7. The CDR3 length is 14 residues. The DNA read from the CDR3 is TGTGCCAGCACAGCACGGACAGGGGACTACGAG. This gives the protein CASTARTGDYE. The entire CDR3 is CASTARTGDYEQYF.

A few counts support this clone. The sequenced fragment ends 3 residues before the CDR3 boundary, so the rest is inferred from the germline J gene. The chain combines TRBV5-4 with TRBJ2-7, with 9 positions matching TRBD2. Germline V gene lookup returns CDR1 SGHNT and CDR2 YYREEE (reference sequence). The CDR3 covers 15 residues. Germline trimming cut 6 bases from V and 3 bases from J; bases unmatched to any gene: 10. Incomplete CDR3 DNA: TGTGCCAGCACCCGCGGAGCTAGCGGGATCTACGAG. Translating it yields CASTRGASGIYE. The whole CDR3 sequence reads CASTRGASGIYEQYF.

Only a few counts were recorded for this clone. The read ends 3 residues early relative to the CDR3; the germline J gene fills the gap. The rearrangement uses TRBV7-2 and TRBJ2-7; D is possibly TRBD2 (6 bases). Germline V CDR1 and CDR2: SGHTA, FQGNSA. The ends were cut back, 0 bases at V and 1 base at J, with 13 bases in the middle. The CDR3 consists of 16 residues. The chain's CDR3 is CASSLAAGTGSYEQYF. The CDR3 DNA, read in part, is TGTGCCAGCAGCTTAGCTGCCGGGACTGGATCCTACGAG.

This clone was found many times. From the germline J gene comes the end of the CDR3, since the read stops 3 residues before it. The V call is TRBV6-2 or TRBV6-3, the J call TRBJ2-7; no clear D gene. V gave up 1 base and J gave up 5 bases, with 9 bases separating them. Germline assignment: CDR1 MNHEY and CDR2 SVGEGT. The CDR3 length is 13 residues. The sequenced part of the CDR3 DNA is TGTGCCAGCAGTTACTTCGATTCGGACGAG. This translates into CASSYFDSDE. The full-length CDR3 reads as CASSYFDSDEQYF.

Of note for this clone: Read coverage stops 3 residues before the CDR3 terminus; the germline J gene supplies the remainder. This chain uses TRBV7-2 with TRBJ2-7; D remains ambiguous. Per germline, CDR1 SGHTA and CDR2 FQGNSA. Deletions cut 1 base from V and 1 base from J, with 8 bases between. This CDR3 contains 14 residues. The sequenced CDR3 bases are TGTGCCAGCAGCTTAGGGCAGGTATCCTACGAG. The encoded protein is CASSLGQVSYE. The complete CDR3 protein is CASSLGQVSYEQYF.

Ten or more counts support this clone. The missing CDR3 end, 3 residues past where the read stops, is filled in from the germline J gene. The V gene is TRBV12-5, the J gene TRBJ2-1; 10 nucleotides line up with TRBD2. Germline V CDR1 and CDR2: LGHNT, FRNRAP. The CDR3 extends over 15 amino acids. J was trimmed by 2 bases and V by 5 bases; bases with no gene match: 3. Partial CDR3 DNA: TGTGCTAGTGGTCCCGGACTAGCGGCCTACAATGAG. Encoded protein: CASGPGLAAYNE. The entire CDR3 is CASGPGLAAYNEQFF. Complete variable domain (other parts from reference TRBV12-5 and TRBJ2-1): DARVTQTPRHKVTEMGQEVTMRCQPILGHNTVFWYRQTMMQGLELLAYFRNRAPLDDSGMPKDRFSAEMPDATLATLKIQPSEPRDSAVYFCASGPGLAAYNEQFFGPGTRLTVL.

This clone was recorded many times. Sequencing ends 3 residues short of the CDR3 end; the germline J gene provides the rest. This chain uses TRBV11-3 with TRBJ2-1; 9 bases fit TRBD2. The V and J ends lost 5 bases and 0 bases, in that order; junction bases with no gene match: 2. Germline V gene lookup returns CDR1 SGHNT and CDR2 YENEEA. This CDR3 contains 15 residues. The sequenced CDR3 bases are TGTGCCAGCAGCACGACTAGCGGCTCCTACAATGAG. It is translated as CASSTTSGSYNE. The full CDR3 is CASSTTSGSYNEQFF.

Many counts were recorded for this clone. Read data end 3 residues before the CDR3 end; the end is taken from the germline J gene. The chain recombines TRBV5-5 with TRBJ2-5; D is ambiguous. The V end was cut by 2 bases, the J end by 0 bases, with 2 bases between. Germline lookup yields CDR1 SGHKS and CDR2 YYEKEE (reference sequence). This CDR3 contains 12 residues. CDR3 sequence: CASSFDQETQYF. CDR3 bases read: TGTGCCAGCAGCTTCGACCAAGAGACC.

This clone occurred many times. CDR3: CASSPGSNEQFF. The DNA read from the CDR3 is TGTGCCAGCAGCCCGGGTTCCAATGAG. V gene TRBV7-8 combines with J gene TRBJ2-1, with D unclear. The read terminates 3 residues before the CDR3 end, so the remaining end is supplied by the germline J gene. V lost 5 bases to trimming and J lost 6 bases, with 8 bases between them. Germline V lookup: CDR1 SGHVS, CDR2 FQNEAQ. The CDR3 contains 12 residues. Drawing the rest from reference TRBV7-8 and TRBJ2-1, the complete variable domain is GAGVSQSPRYKVAKRGQDVALRCDPISGHVSLFWYQQALGQGPEFLTYFQNEAQLDKSGLPSDRFFAERPEGSVSTLKIQRTQQEDSAVYLCASSPGSNEQFFGPGTRLTVL.

Here the CDR3 reads CASKSGGASYEQYF. The covered CDR3 bases are TGCGCCAGTAAAAGCGGGGGGGCCTCCTACGAG. The chain has TRBV5-1 and TRBJ2-7; 10 bases agree with TRBD2. Read data end 3 residues before the CDR3 end; the end is taken from the germline J gene. The germline V gene has CDR1 SGHRS and CDR2 YFSETQ. The CDR3 has 14 amino acids. The trim removed 8 bases at V and 0 bases at J, leaving 5 bases unmatched.

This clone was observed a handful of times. CDR3 amino acids: CASSEPNLDRAYEQYF. CDR3 DNA (partial): TGCGCCAGCAGTGAGCCCAACCTGGATAGGGCTTACGAG. The chain uses TRBV10-1 and TRBJ2-7, with D uncertain. The read comes to an end 3 residues before the CDR3 does, leaving the germline J gene to fill in the end. Trimming shortened V by 2 bases and J by 4 bases, and 18 bases separated the two germline ends. CDR1 and CDR2 (germline): WNHNN, SYGVQD (reference sequence). The CDR3 extends over 16 amino acids.

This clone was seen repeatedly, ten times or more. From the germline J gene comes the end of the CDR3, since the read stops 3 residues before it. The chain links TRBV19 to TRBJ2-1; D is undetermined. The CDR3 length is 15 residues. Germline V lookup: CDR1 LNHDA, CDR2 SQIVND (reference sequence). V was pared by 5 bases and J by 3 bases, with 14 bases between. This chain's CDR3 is CASSSLRSVYNEQFF. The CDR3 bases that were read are TGTGCCAGTAGTTCCCTAAGGAGCGTCTACAATGAG.

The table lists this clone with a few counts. The CDR3 is CSTTGTGASYYEQYF. CDR3 DNA, as far as it was read: TGCAGTACGACCGGGACAGGGGCCTCTTACTACGAG. The V and J genes are TRBV20-1 and TRBJ2-7; 10 bases fit TRBD1. The sequence runs out 3 residues before the end of the CDR3; the remainder is reconstructed from the germline J gene. The CDR3 covers 15 residues. V lost 8 bases to trimming and J lost 3 bases; unmatched junction nucleotides: 13. The V gene's germline CDR1 is DFQATT and CDR2 SNEGSKA (reference sequence).

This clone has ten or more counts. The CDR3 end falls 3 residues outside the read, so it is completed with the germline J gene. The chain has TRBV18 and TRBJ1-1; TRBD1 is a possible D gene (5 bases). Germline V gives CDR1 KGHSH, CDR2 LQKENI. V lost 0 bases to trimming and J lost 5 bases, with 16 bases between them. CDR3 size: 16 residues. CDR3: CASSPPVGGGWTEAFF. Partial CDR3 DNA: TGTGCCAGCTCACCACCGGTCGGGGGTGGATGGACTGAA.

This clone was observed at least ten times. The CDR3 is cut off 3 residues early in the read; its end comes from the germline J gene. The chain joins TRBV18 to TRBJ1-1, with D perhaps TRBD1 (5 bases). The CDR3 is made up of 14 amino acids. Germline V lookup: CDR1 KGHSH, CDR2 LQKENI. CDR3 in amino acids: CASSPSPGGGEAFF. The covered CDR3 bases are TGTGCCAGCTCACCCTCCCCTGGCGGGGGGGAA.

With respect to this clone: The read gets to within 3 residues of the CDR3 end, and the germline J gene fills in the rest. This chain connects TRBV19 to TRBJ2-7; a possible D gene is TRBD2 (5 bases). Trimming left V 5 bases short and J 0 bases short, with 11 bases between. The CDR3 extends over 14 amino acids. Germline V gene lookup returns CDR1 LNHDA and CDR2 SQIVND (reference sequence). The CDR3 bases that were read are TGTGCCAGTAGTGACTTGAGCGGCTCCTACGAG. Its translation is CASSDLSGSYE. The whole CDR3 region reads CASSDLSGSYEQYF.

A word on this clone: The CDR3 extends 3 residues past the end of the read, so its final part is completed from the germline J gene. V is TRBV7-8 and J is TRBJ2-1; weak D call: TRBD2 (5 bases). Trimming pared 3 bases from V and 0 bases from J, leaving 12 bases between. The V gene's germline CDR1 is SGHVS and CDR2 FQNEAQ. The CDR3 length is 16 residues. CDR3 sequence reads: CASSFLATDSYNEQFF. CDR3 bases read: TGTGCCAGCAGCTTCCTAGCCACGGACTCCTACAATGAG.